This TCR beta chain appears in the sequencing data of a study of tumor and adjacent non-tumor tissue in lung cancer. Overall study: There were 12 adenocarcinoma, a couple of squamous cell carcinoma and 1 small cell lung cancer cases.

The library came from three nested PCR rounds adapted from ARM-PCR protocols. TCRdb analysed the multiplex PCR reads with MiXCR anew, one entry per CDR3 protein. The sample carries about 66,000 distinct CDR3 sequences, 55% to 85% recorded once. V lost 5 bases and J lost 1, with 12 bases in between. CDR3 length equals 14 residues. Per the germline V gene, CDR1 is SGHNT and CDR2 is YYREEE (reference sequence). Remarks on this clonotype: Its antigen remains unknown.

The study, taken as a whole, reports: In normal lung, the top 100 clones were significantly more dominant than in tumor.

The template was RNA from unsorted bulk tissue. The rearrangement links TRBV5-4 to TRBJ1-2; no clear D. This TCR was recovered from a man in his 60s with non-small cell lung cancer. The sequencing sample was made of lung tumor tissue. The CDR3 sequence is CASRHNRFNYGYTF. CDR3 DNA: TGTGCCAGCAGGCACAACCGGTTTAACTATGGCTACACCTTC.